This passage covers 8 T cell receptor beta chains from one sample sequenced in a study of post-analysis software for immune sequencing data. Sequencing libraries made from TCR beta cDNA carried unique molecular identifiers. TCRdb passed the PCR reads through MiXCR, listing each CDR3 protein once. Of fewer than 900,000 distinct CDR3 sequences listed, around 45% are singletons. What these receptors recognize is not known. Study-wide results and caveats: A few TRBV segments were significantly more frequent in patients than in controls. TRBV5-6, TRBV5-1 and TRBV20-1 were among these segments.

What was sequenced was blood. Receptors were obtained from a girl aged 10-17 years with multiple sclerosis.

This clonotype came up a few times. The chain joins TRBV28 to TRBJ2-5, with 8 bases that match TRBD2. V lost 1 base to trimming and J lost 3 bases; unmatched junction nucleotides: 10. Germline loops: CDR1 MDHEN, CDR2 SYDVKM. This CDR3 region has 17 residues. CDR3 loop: CASSLYARAGGEETQYF. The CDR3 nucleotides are TGTGCCAGCAGTTTATACGCCCGCGCGGGAGGAGAAGAGACCCAGTACTTC.

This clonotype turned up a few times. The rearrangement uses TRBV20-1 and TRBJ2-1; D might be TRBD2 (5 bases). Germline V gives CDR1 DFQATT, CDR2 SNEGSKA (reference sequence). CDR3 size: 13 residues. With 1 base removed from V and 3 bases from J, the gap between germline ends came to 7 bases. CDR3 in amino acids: CSARASGYNEQFF. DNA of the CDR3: TGCAGTGCTAGAGCCAGCGGCTACAATGAGCAGTTCTTC.

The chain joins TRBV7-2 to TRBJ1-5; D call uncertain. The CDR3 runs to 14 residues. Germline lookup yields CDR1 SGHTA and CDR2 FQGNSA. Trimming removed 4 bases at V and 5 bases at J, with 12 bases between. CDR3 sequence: CASSSRMRDQPQHF. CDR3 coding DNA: TGTGCCAGCAGCTCCCGGATGCGGGATCAGCCCCAGCATTTT.

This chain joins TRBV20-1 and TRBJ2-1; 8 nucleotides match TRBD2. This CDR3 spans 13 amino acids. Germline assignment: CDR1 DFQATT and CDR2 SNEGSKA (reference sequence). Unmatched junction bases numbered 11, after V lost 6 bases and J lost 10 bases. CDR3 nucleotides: TGCAGTGCCCCCAGGACTAGCAGAGACGAGCAGTTCTTC. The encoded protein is CSAPRTSRDEQFF.

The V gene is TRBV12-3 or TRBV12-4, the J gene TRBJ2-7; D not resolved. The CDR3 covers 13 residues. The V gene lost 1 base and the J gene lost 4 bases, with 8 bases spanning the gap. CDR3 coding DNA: TGTGCCAGCAGTTTAGACTCTAGGTACGAGCAGTACTTC. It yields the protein CASSLDSRYEQYF.

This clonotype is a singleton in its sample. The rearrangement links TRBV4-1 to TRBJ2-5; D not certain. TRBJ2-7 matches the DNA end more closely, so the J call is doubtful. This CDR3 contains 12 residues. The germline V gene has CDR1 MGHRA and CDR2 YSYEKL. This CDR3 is CASSQDTSEQYF. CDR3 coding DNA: TGCGCCAGCAGCCAAGATACGAGCGAGCAGTACTTC.

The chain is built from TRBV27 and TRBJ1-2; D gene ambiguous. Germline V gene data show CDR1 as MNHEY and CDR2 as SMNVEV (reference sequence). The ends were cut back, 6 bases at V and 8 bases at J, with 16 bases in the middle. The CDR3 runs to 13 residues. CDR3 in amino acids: CASSSLQQEGYTF. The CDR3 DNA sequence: TGTGCCAGCAGCTCTTTACAGCAAGAGGGCTACACCTTC.

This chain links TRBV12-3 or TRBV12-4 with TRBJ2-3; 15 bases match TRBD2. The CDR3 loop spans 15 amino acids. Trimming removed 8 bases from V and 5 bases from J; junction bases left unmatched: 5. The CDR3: CASEGGLAGGDTQYF. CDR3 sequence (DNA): TGTGCCAGCGAAGGGGGACTAGCGGGAGGAGATACGCAGTATTTT.